The rows below give T cell receptor beta chains drawn from one sample of a study of cytomegalovirus exposure and HLA in healthy donors. This table comes from immunoSEQ multiplex PCR, and its TCRdb copy is limited to in-frame clones, with some not included. The table includes some 160,000 clones, roughly 78% detected once. Sequencing was carried out using PBMCs. Source of these receptors: a woman in her 40s in good health and CMV-seronegative. Both conserved end residues are part of each CDR3. The D gene is left open where the match is weak. Size is omitted from some rows. Given values are once, few, many or a class for expanded clones.

NA NA 14 TRBJ2-3 TRBV7-9 CALGPGTSADTQYF TGTGCCCTAGGGCCCGGGACATCGGCAGATACGCAGTATTTT
TRBD2 NA 18 TRBJ2-3 TRBV4-2 CASSQAGLAGFGTDTQYF TGTGCCAGCAGCCAAGCGGGACTAGCGGGCTTTGGCACAGATACGCAGTATTTT
NA NA 13 TRBJ1-2 TRBV27 CASSLAGVGGYTF TGTGCCAGCAGTTTGGCCGGGGTAGGGGGCTACACCTTC
NA NA 16 TRBJ2-6 TRBV28 CASSRTASSGANVLTF TGTGCCAGCAGTAGGACAGCTTCCTCTGGGGCCAACGTCCTGACTTTC
TRBD2 NA 15 TRBJ2-1 TRBV10-3 CAITRLAGGYNEQFF TGTGCCATCACTCGACTAGCGGGGGGCTACAATGAGCAGTTCTTC
TRBD1 NA 15 TRBJ1-1 TRBV11-1 CASSTRQGSVTEAFF TGTGCCAGCAGCACCCGACAGGGTAGTGTGACTGAAGCTTTCTTT
NA once 19 TRBJ2-1 TRBV5-1 CASSLRRVESKWVGDEQFF TGCGCCAGCAGCTTGCGGCGAGTCGAGTCAAAATGGGTGGGCGATGAGCAGTTCTTC
NA NA 12 TRBJ2-5 TRBV10-3 CAISVNLETQYF TGTGCCATCAGTGTTAATTTAGAGACCCAGTACTTC
TRBD1 NA 14 TRBJ2-7 TRBV18 CASSPGTEYYEQYF TGTGCCAGCTCTCCAGGGACAGAGTACTACGAGCAGTACTTC
TRBD1 NA 15 TRBJ2-7 TRBV7-9 CASSPRQGVLREQYF TGTGCCAGCAGCCCCCGACAGGGAGTTTTGCGCGAGCAGTACTTC
TRBD1 NA 15 TRBJ1-2 TRBV14 CASSKITGTGVGYTF TGTGCCAGCAGCAAGATCACCGGGACAGGGGTCGGCTACACCTTC
NA few 16 TRBJ1-1 TRBV4-1 CASSQGGSLMNTEAFF TGCGCCAGCAGCCAAGGCGGCAGCCTCATGAACACTGAAGCTTTCTTT
TRBD2 once 17 TRBJ2-1 TRBV5-1 CASSFRVSRESRNEQFF TGCGCCAGCAGCTTTCGGGTATCGCGGGAGTCGCGCAATGAGCAGTTCTTC
NA NA 13 TRBJ1-1 TRBV5-1 CASSLEAGLEAFF TGCGCCAGCAGCTTGGAGGCAGGGCTTGAAGCTTTCTTT
TRBD2 NA 15 TRBJ2-3 TRBV2 CASSEGGVRSDTQYF TGTGCCAGCAGTGAGGGAGGGGTTAGGTCAGATACGCAGTATTTT
TRBD1 NA 14 TRBJ1-2 TRBV27 CASGLGQGVYGYTF TGTGCCAGCGGGTTGGGACAGGGGGTCTATGGCTACACCTTC
NA NA 15 TRBJ1-2 TRBV25-1 CASSESSDRRYGYTF TGTGCCAGCAGTGAATCGTCGGACAGACGCTATGGCTACACCTTC
NA NA 13 TRBJ2-3 TRBV27 CASSLPGGDTQYF TGTGCCAGCAGTTTACCTGGGGGGGATACGCAGTATTTT
TRBD1 few 16 TRBJ1-2 TRBV15 CATSSRQGAAHYGYTF TGTGCCACCAGCAGTCGACAGGGGGCTGCGCACTATGGCTACACCTTC
NA NA 13 TRBJ1-1 TRBV28 CASGTDTNTEAFF TGTGCCAGCGGAACAGACACGAACACTGAAGCTTTCTTT
NA NA 15 TRBJ2-5 TRBV7-8 CASSHSGGVKETQYF TGTGCCAGCAGCCACTCTGGCGGGGTTAAAGAGACCCAGTACTTC
TRBD2 NA 14 TRBJ2-5 TRBV2 CASTVIAGQETQYF TGTGCCAGCACGGTGATAGCGGGACAAGAGACCCAGTACTTC
NA NA 14 TRBJ2-1 TRBV2 CASRHQPYRVEQFF TGTGCCAGCAGGCACCAACCATACAGGGTGGAGCAGTTCTTC
NA few 16 TRBJ1-4 TRBV4-1 CASSQEPQGSGEKLFF TGCGCCAGCAGCCAAGAACCTCAGGGTAGCGGGGAAAAACTGTTTTTT
NA NA 16 TRBJ1-1 TRBV15 CATSRDYRGDNTEAFF TGTGCCACCAGCAGAGATTACCGGGGGGACAACACTGAAGCTTTCTTT
NA few 14 TRBJ2-5 TRBV11-2 CASSTPPIQETQYF TGTGCCAGCAGCACACCCCCCATCCAAGAGACCCAGTACTTC
NA NA 16 TRBJ1-3 TRBV6-6 CASRLIAGVSGNTIYF TGTGCCAGCAGACTGATAGCGGGCGTCTCTGGAAACACCATATATTTT
TRBD1 NA 16 TRBJ2-1 TRBV13 CASSPNTGVFLDEQFF TGTGCCAGCAGCCCAAATACAGGGGTTTTCCTCGATGAGCAGTTCTTC
TRBD1 NA 14 TRBJ1-4 TRBV6-1 CASSEDRVREKLFF TGTGCCAGCAGTGAGGACAGGGTTCGTGAAAAACTGTTTTTT
TRBD1 NA 15 TRBJ1-2 TRBV5-5 CASSKDRGLRDGYTF TGTGCCAGCAGCAAGGACAGGGGGCTACGGGATGGCTACACCTTC
TRBD1 NA 14 TRBJ1-2 TRBV7-2 CASSKGQGADGYTF TGTGCCAGCAGCAAGGGACAGGGGGCCGACGGCTACACCTTC
NA NA 16 TRBJ1-2 TRBV19 CASSFLPGQANYGYTF TGTGCCAGTAGTTTCCTGCCGGGACAAGCTAACTATGGCTACACCTTC
NA NA 12 TRBJ2-7 TRBV5-6 CASSLSAYEQYF TGTGCCAGCAGCTTGTCCGCGTACGAGCAGTACTTC
TRBD1 NA 15 TRBJ1-2 TRBV19 CATMSTDRDLYGYTF TGTGCCACCATGTCAACGGACAGGGACCTCTATGGCTACACCTTC
NA NA 21 TRBJ2-6 TRBV27 CASSYYPGRFQRGSGANVLTF TGTGCCAGCAGTTACTATCCAGGGCGCTTTCAAAGGGGCTCTGGGGCCAACGTCCTGACTTTC
NA few 14 TRBJ1-4 TRBV5-1 CASSPLGGLEKLFF TGCGCCAGCAGCCCTCTAGGGGGTTTAGAAAAACTGTTTTTT
NA NA 12 TRBJ1-5 TRBV5-8 CASNRRNQPQHF TGTGCCAGCAATCGGAGAAATCAGCCCCAGCATTTT
NA NA 14 TRBJ1-1 TRBV6-5 CASSDITGPTEAFF TGTGCCAGCAGTGACATAACAGGGCCCACTGAAGCTTTCTTT
NA NA 19 TRBJ2-2 TRBV11-2 CASSLIGTGGATNTGELFF TGTGCCAGCAGCTTAATCGGAACGGGGGGCGCGACGAACACCGGGGAGCTGTTTTTT
NA NA 14 TRBJ2-1 TRBV28 CASTLGGSYNEQFF TGTGCCAGCACCTTAGGGGGCTCCTACAATGAGCAGTTCTTC
TRBD1 NA 15 TRBJ1-2 TRBV7-8 CASSLQGVVSYGYTF TGTGCCAGCAGCTTACAGGGGGTCGTTTCATATGGCTACACCTTC